A single sample gave rise to the 6 T cell receptor beta chains below, sequenced in a study of blood T cell repertoires in COVID-19. TCRdb's table, derived via immunoSEQ multiplex PCR, lists solely in-frame clones and lacks some. The sample carries some 150,000 clones, 76% recorded once. What was sequenced was peripheral blood. Every receptor here comes from a man aged 55 to 69 with acute or convalescent COVID-19.

The V and J genes are TRBV4-2 and TRBJ2-1, with 10 bases identical to TRBD2. V gave up 0 bases and J gave up 5 bases; unmatched junction bases: 13. This CDR3 region has 19 residues. Germline values: CDR1 LGHNA, CDR2 YNFKEQ. The CDR3 region is CASSQEGLLAGGWDNEQFF. CDR3 DNA sequence: TGTGCCAGCAGCCAAGAGGGTCTTTTAGCGGGAGGATGGGACAATGAGCAGTTCTTC.

On this clone: One end of the junction is discordant with germline, which a read error may explain. The chain employs TRBV5-6 and TRBJ1-4, with D perhaps matching TRBD1 (6 bases). The germline V gene encodes CDR1 SGHDT and CDR2 YYEEEE. The CDR3 is 12 amino acids. The CDR3 loop is CASSLGRGHLDF. For the CDR3, the DNA is TGTGCCAGCAGCTTGGGCAGGGGACATTTGGATTTT.

The J gene is TRBJ2-7, the V gene TRBV10-2; 8 positions match TRBD1. V lost 7 bases and J lost 0; bases outside the gene matches: 5. This CDR3 region has 14 residues. From germline, CDR1 is WSHSY and CDR2 SAAADI. The CDR3 DNA reads TGCGCCAGCACCCAGGGGGCTAGCTCCTACGAGCAGTACTTC. This encodes CASTQGASSYEQYF.

The chain combines TRBV18 with TRBJ2-7; 9 nucleotides agree with TRBD1. The V gene's germline CDR1 is KGHSH and CDR2 LQKENI. This CDR3 has 14 residues. The junction had 4 bases not matched to a gene; V was cut back by 2 bases and J by 5 bases. CDR3 sequence (DNA): TGTGCCAGCTCACCAGGGACAGGGAGCAACGAGCAGTACTTC. This translates into CASSPGTGSNEQYF.

CDR3 sequence reads: CASSWTGSTDTQYF. CDR3 DNA: TGTGCCAGCAGCTGGACAGGTAGCACAGATACGCAGTATTTT. V is TRBV5-4 and J is TRBJ2-3, with TRBD1 matching over 7 bases. Germline V CDR1 and CDR2: SGHNT, YYREEE (reference sequence). J was trimmed by 0 bases and V by 3 bases; bases with no gene match: 1. CDR3 length: 14 amino acids.

The V gene is TRBV6-5, the J gene TRBJ2-7, with 8 nucleotides matching TRBD1. J gave up 1 base and V 7 bases, and 9 bases lay outside the gene matches. The germline CDR1 and CDR2 sequences are MNHEY and SVGAGI. The CDR3 has 15 amino acids. The DNA of the CDR3 is TGTGCCAGCAAAATCGACAGGGGAGAATCCTACGAGCAGTACTTC. Translating it yields CASKIDRGESYEQYF.